Each of the 25 T cell receptor beta chains below was sequenced from the same sample in a study of post-analysis software for immune sequencing data. The study's findings and limits: Five or six TRBV segments, TRBV5-6, TRBV5-1 and TRBV20-1 among them, were found more frequent in patients than controls.

Unique molecular identifiers featured in each of the TCR beta cDNA libraries. MiXCR was run by TCRdb on the PCR reads, yielding one entry per CDR3 protein. Of 650,000 to 850,000 distinct CDR3 sequences in the sample, about 43% were seen once. Their specific antigens are unknown. Material for sequencing was blood. The receptors come from a girl between 5 and 17 years old with multiple sclerosis.

The chain uses TRBV20-1 and TRBJ1-1; D is uncertain. Germline V lookup: CDR1 DFQATT, CDR2 SNEGSKA (reference sequence). V shed 5 bases and J shed 1 base, with 14 bases lying between them. The CDR3 length is 14 residues. CDR3 bases: TGCAGTGCTCGATCTTATACAGAGAACACTGAAGCTTTCTTT. Translation: CSARSYTENTEAFF.

The rearrangement joins TRBV30 to TRBJ2-1; maybe TRBD2 (6 bases). The germline CDR1 and CDR2 sequences are GTSNPN and SVGIG (reference sequence). The CDR3 spans 15 residues. Trimming took off 5 bases at V and 1 base at J, with 15 bases between the two ends. CDR3 in amino acids: CAWEDQGLSYNEQFF. As DNA, the CDR3 is TGTGCCTGGGAGGACCAGGGACTTTCCTACAATGAGCAGTTCTTC.

The V gene is TRBV24-1, the J gene TRBJ2-3, with 8 bases that match TRBD2. CDR1 is KGHDR, CDR2 SFDVKD, per germline. V lost 4 bases to trimming and J lost 4 bases; unmatched junction nucleotides: 9. This CDR3 has 16 amino acids. The CDR3: CATSDIFSGTADTQYF. In nucleotides, the CDR3 is TGTGCCACCAGTGACATCTTTAGCGGGACGGCAGATACGCAGTATTTT.

This clonotype showed up just a few times. The chain is built from TRBV10-3 and TRBJ2-5, with 8 bases lining up with TRBD2. V dropped 7 bases and J dropped 3; count of bases not matched to a gene: 7. This CDR3 spans 14 amino acids. CDR1 and CDR2 from the germline V gene are ENHRY and SYGVKD. CDR3 in DNA: TGTGCCATCACCCCGGGAGGGATCGAAGAGACCCAGTACTTC. Encoded protein: CAITPGGIEETQYF.

This clonotype showed up just once. The chain has TRBV29-1 and TRBJ2-3; 8 nucleotides align to TRBD2. The CDR3 is 13 amino acids. CDR1 and CDR2 from the germline V gene are SQVTM and ANQGSEA. With 6 bases clipped from V and 2 bases from J, the junction kept 4 bases outside the gene matches. CDR3 sequence (DNA): TGCAGCGTGCGGGAGGTGGCCACAGATACGCAGTATTTT. Translating gives CSVREVATDTQYF.

The chain has TRBV4-2 and TRBJ2-7; D not certain. CDR3 size: 17 residues. Germline values: CDR1 LGHNA, CDR2 YNFKEQ. Trimming shortened V by 0 bases and J by 0 bases, and 15 bases separated the two germline ends. CDR3 sequence (DNA): TGTGCCAGCAGCCAAGATCGGGCAGCGATCACCTCCTACGAGCAGTACTTC. Its translation is CASSQDRAAITSYEQYF.

V and J are TRBV12-3 or TRBV12-4 and TRBJ1-2; 7 bases fit TRBD1. This CDR3 has 16 amino acids. The V and J ends lost 5 bases and 8 bases, in that order; junction bases with no gene match: 17. CDR3 coding DNA: TGTGCCAGCAGTATCCGGGACAGAGAAAGGGCAGAGGGCTACACCTTC. It yields the protein CASSIRDRERAEGYTF.

This clonotype was seen a few times. The chain joins TRBV29-1 to TRBJ1-1, with unresolved D. Per germline, CDR1 SQVTM and CDR2 ANQGSEA. The V gene lost 3 bases and the J gene lost 7 bases, with 9 bases spanning the gap. CDR3 length: 11 amino acids. For the CDR3, the DNA is TGCAGCGTTGAGGGTTCTGGTGAAGCTTTCTTT. Translation gives CSVEGSGEAFF.

The chain is built from TRBV12-3 or TRBV12-4 and TRBJ1-1; possible D gene TRBD1, 5 bases. V was clipped by 6 bases and J by 6 bases, with 23 bases between them. The length of the CDR3 is 16 residues. Here the CDR3 reads CASSHRGGGVVAEAFF. CDR3 sequence (DNA): TGTGCCAGCAGCCACCGGGGGGGTGGGGTGGTCGCTGAAGCTTTCTTT.

The chain combines TRBV15 with TRBJ1-4; weak D call: TRBD1 (5 bases). Germline CDR1 LNHNV, CDR2 YYDKDF (reference sequence). This CDR3 region has 12 residues. V lost 3 bases and J lost 12, with 11 bases in between. CDR3 DNA: TGTGCCACCAGCAGTTCAGGGTTGGAACTGTTTTTT. Translating it yields CATSSSGLELFF.

Remarks on this clonotype: Germline and junction disagree at one end, which may indicate a read error. The J gene is TRBJ2-7, the V gene TRBV6-2 or TRBV6-3; TRBD1 is a possible D gene (6 bases). The CDR3 is 13 amino acids. Per the germline V gene, CDR1 is MNHEY and CDR2 is SVGEGT. CDR3: CASSYTGSYEQYF. CDR3 in DNA: TGCGCCAGCAGCTACACAGGGTCCTACGAGCAGTACTTC.

The chain is built from TRBV13 and TRBJ2-4; D perhaps matches TRBD2 (6 bases). Matching the DNA end better, TRBJ2-7 makes the J call doubtful. Germline CDR1 and CDR2: PRHDT and FYEKMQ (reference sequence). The CDR3 has 15 residues. CDR3 in DNA: TGTGCCAGCAGCAGCGTAGCGGAGGGGTTCTACGAGCAGTACTTC. This encodes CASSSVAEGFYEQYF.

V gene TRBV27 combines with J gene TRBJ2-1; 8 nucleotides line up with TRBD2. This CDR3 comprises 14 residues. V shed 3 bases and J 10 bases; nucleotides not matched to a gene: 8. The germline V gene has CDR1 MNHEY and CDR2 SMNVEV (reference sequence). CDR3 coding DNA: TGTGCCAGCAGTTTCGGCCTAAGCGGGAGAGAGCAGTTCTTC. This gives the protein CASSFGLSGREQFF.

The chain combines TRBV20-1 with TRBJ1-2; possibly TRBD1 for D (6 bases). Germline lookup yields CDR1 DFQATT and CDR2 SNEGSKA (reference sequence). CDR3 length equals 12 residues. Trimming stripped 6 bases from V and 2 bases from J, with 10 bases between. The CDR3 sequence: CSARGSNYGYTF. The CDR3 DNA is TGCAGTGCCAGGGGCTCCAACTATGGCTACACCTTC.

The chain is built from TRBV4-2 and TRBJ2-5; D uncertain. Deletions cut 1 base from V and 2 bases from J, with 11 bases between. Germline CDR1 and CDR2: LGHNA and YNFKEQ. The CDR3 sequence is 15 residues long. The CDR3 region has the DNA TGTGCCAGCAGCCAAGGAATAGAGGCTCAAGAGACCCAGTACTTC. Protein product: CASSQGIEAQETQYF.

The V gene is TRBV12-3 or TRBV12-4, the J gene TRBJ1-1, with 10 bases that match TRBD1. This CDR3 has 15 amino acids. The junction had 6 bases not matched to a gene; V was cut back by 2 bases and J by 6 bases. The CDR3 sequence: CASSLTTGGSAEAFF. For the CDR3, the DNA is TGTGCCAGCAGTTTAACGACAGGGGGCAGCGCTGAAGCTTTCTTT.

V usage is TRBV7-2 and J usage is TRBJ1-2, with 8 bases matching TRBD1. The CDR3 consists of 14 residues. Germline V CDR1 and CDR2: SGHTA, FQGNSA. Germline trimming cut 5 bases from V and 8 bases from J; bases unmatched to any gene: 10. The CDR3 reads CASSQDRVRVGYTF. CDR3 in DNA: TGTGCCAGCAGCCAGGACAGGGTGAGAGTCGGCTACACCTTC.

A remark on this clonotype: A read error may produce the germline difference seen at one junction end. The V and J genes are TRBV9 and TRBJ2-5; perhaps TRBD2 as D (6 bases). The germline V gene has CDR1 SGDLS and CDR2 YYNGEE. The CDR3 runs 16 residues. Here the CDR3 DNA reads TGTGCCAGCAGCGATAAGTTGTGGGCGGACTACTACGAGCAGGACTTC. Translated, it gives CASSDKLWADYYEQDF.

The V gene is TRBV20-1, the J gene TRBJ2-1, with D possibly being TRBD2 (5 bases). The CDR3 has 16 amino acids. Trimming took 5 bases from V and 4 from J, leaving 21 bases between them. CDR1 DFQATT and CDR2 SNEGSKA come from the germline V gene (reference sequence). In DNA form, the CDR3 reads TGCAGTGCTCCCTATCTAGCTATGAACGGGTACAATGAGCAGTTCTTC. Translating gives CSAPYLAMNGYNEQFF.

The V call is TRBV5-1, the J call TRBJ2-1; 9 bases fit TRBD1. The CDR3 contains 15 residues. V dropped 4 bases and J dropped 8; count of bases not matched to a gene: 10. Germline CDR1 and CDR2: SGHRS and YFSETQ. The CDR3 DNA reads as TGCGCCAGCAGCGGCTATTCGACAGGGGGGGATGAGCAGTTCTTC. Translating gives CASSGYSTGGDEQFF.

This clonotype has more than one count but fewer than ten. The chain links TRBV20-1 to TRBJ2-1, with 10 bases identical to TRBD2. The CDR3 totals 16 residues. CDR1 and CDR2 from the germline V gene are DFQATT and SNEGSKA (reference sequence). V was pared by 3 bases and J by 4 bases, with 9 bases of the junction left unmatched. The CDR3 sequence: CSASRPGLAQYNEQFF. In nucleotides, the CDR3 is TGCAGTGCTAGTCGCCCGGGACTAGCGCAATACAATGAGCAGTTCTTC.

This sequence joins TRBV6-4 and TRBJ2-5; D is unclear. Trimming took 8 bases from V and 2 from J, leaving 9 bases between them. In germline, CDR1 is MRHNA, CDR2 SNTAGT. The CDR3 has 12 amino acids. The CDR3 DNA is TGTGCCAGCGAACGCCTACAAGAGACCCAGTACTTC. As protein: CASERLQETQYF.

This chain links TRBV6-5 with TRBJ2-1; D gene unclear. The assigned J gene may be wrong: the sequence end matches TRBJ2-7 better. The CDR3 has 13 residues. The V gene's germline CDR1 is MNHEY and CDR2 SVGAGI. This CDR3 is CASSYTATNEQYF. Written as DNA, the CDR3 is TGTGCCAGCAGTTACACCGCGACCAATGAGCAGTACTTC.

This clonotype was found a few times. The chain has TRBV12-3 or TRBV12-4 and TRBJ2-3; D is ambiguous. V shed 5 bases and J shed 6 bases, with 15 bases lying between them. The CDR3 extends over 14 amino acids. The CDR3 protein is CASSKPLPADTQYF. CDR3 DNA sequence: TGTGCCAGCAGTAAACCCCTACCTGCGGATACGCAGTATTTT.

This sequence joins TRBV7-9 and TRBJ2-1, with D possibly TRBD2 on 6 matching bases. The CDR3 extends over 15 amino acids. The germline gives CDR1 SEHNR, CDR2 FQNEAQ (reference sequence). The germline V and J ends were trimmed by 0 bases and 8 bases, with 14 bases remaining between them. CDR3 amino acids: CASSLATGVLDEQFF. Written as DNA, the CDR3 is TGTGCCAGCAGCTTAGCAACGGGGGTTTTAGATGAGCAGTTCTTC.